This TCR beta chain was sequenced in a study of T cell responses to AZD1222 COVID-19 vaccine. V lost 2 bases and J 3 bases, leaving 11 bases between the germline ends. Germline CDR1 MNHEY, CDR2 SVGAGI. CDR3 length: 14 residues. Of note for this clone: The antigen is unknown.

Findings and limits, study-wide: Donor demographics were predominantly white British with a female majority; clonal diversity may be underestimated. With two AZD1222 doses given, Spike-specific TCR breadth and depth both rose.

Profiling relied on immunoSEQ multiplex PCR, and the TCRdb table lists in-frame clones only, not all of them. Of some 120,000 clones in the sample, roughly nine tenths were seen once. The input for sequencing was peripheral blood, taken 28 days after the second AZD1222 dose. The sequence derives from an adult who received the AZD1222 COVID-19 vaccine. The chain has TRBV6-5 and TRBJ2-7; weak D call: TRBD1 (6 bases). CDR3 sequence reads: CASSYEYRDYEQYF. The CDR3 region has the DNA TGTGCCAGCAGTTACGAATACAGGGACTACGAGCAGTACTTC.